The present entry profiles one T cell receptor beta chain with its context. Its antigen is currently unknown. These data originate in a study of T cells after yellow fever vaccination. Study-level points and caveats: The study found a weaker secondary response that peaked faster, day 5 versus 15. Re-detected after boosting: most primary clones, about 96% of CD4 and less than 90% of CD8. Contaminants from the bulk population, in the form of abundant clonotypes, could be found in FACS-sorted repertoires.

Trimming left V 1 base short and J 6 bases short, with 22 bases between. Germline CDR1 is LGHNA and CDR2 is YNFKEQ. The CDR3 is 17 residues long. 5'RACE template switching generated TCR cDNA, adding a universal primer site and UMIs. TCRdb re-analysed the 5' RACE reads in MiXCR, keeping a single row per CDR3 protein. The table includes 250,000 to 300,000 distinct CDR3 sequences, approximately 13% detected once. Source: CD4+ T cells sorted from PBMCs, taken 45 days after the yellow fever booster vaccination. The TCR sequence derives from a man aged 25-45 years who received the YFV17D yellow fever vaccine. The gene calls are TRBV4-2 and TRBJ2-7; either TRBD1 or TRBD2 may fit D (5 bases each). CDR3 protein: CASSQGGYSSLYVEQYF. The CDR3 nucleotides read TGTGCCAGCAGCCAAGGGGGGTATAGCAGCCTTTACGTCGAGCAGTACTTC.